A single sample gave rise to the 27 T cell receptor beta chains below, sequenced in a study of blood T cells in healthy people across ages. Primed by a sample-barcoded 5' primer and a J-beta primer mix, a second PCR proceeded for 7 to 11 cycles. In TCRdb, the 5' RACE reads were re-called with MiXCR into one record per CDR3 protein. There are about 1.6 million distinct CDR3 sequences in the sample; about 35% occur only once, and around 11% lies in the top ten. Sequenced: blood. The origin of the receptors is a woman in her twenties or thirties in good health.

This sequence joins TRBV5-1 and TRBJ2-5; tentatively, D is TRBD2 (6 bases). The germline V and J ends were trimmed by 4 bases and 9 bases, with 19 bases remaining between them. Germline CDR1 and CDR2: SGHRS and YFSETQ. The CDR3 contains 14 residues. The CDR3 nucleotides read TGCGCCAGCAGCCCCGGGACCTGGGGGGAGGCCCAGTACTTC. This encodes CASSPGTWGEAQYF.

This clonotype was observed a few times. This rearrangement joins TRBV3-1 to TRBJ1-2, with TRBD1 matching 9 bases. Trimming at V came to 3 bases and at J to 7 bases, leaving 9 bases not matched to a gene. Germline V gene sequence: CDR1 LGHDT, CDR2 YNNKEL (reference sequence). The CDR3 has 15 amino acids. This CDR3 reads CASSHEGQGIVGYTF. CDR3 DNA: TGTGCCAGCAGCCATGAGGGACAGGGTATCGTTGGCTACACCTTC.

CDR3 in amino acids: CSVWKGSGGEQYF. DNA of the CDR3: TGCAGTGTTTGGAAAGGGAGCGGCGGCGAGCAGTACTTC. This rearrangement joins TRBV20-1 to TRBJ2-5, with D tentatively TRBD2 (5 bases). The J call may be faulty, since TRBJ2-7 better matches the DNA end. This CDR3 contains 13 residues. The germline gives CDR1 DFQATT, CDR2 SNEGSKA (reference sequence).

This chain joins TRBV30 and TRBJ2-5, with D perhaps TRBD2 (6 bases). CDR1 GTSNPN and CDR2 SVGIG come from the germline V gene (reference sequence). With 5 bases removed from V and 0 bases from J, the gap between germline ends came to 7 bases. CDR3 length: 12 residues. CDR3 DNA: TGTGCCTGGCGGGGGTACCAAGAGACCCAGTACTTC. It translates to CAWRGYQETQYF.

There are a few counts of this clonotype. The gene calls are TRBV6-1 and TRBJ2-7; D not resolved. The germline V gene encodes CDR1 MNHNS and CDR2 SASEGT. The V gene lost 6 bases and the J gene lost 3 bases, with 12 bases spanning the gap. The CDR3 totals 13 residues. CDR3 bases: TGTGCCAGCAGAAGACAAGACCTCTACGAGCAGTACTTC. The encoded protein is CASRRQDLYEQYF.

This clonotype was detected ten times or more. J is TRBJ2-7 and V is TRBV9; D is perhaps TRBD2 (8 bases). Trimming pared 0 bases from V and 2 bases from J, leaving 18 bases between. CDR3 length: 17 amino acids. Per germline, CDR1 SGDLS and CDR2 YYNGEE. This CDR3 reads CASSVGRAGDSPYEQYF. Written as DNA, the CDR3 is TGTGCCAGCAGCGTAGGTCGAGCGGGGGACAGCCCCTACGAGCAGTACTTC.

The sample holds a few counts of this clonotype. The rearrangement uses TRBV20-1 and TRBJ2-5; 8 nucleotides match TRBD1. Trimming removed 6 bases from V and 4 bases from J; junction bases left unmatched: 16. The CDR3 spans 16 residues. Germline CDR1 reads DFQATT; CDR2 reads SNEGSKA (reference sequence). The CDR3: CSAFGRGRGLLETQYF. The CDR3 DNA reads TGCAGTGCCTTCGGCAGGGGGCGAGGTCTTTTAGAGACCCAGTACTTC.

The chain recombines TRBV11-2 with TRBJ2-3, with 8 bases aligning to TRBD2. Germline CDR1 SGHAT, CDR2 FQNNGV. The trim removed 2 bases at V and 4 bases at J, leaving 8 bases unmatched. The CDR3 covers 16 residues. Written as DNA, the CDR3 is TGTGCCAGCAGCTTATGGACTAGCCGGGAGGCAGATACGCAGTATTTT. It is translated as CASSLWTSREADTQYF.

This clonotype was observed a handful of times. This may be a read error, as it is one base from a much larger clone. The CDR3 loop is CASSFQQGSNEKRFF. The CDR3 nucleotides are TGCGCCAGCAGCTTCCAACAGGGGTCTAATGAAAAACGGTTTTTT. This rearrangement joins TRBV5-1 to TRBJ1-4; 7 bases map to TRBD1. This CDR3 comprises 15 residues. The germline CDR1 and CDR2 sequences are SGHRS and YFSETQ.

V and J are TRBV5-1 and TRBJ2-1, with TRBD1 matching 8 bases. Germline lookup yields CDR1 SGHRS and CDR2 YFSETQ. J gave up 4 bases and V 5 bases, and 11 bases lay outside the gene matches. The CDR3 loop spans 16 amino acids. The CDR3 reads CASRAEGQVLYNEQFF. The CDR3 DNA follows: TGCGCCAGCAGGGCAGAGGGACAGGTGCTATACAATGAGCAGTTCTTC.

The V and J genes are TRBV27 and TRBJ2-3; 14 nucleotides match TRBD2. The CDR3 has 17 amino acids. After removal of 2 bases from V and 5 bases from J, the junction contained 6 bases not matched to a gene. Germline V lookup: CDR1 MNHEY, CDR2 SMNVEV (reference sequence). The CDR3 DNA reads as TGTGCCAGCAGTTTAAAGTTGGGACTAGCGGGAGAAGATACGCAGTATTTT. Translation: CASSLKLGLAGEDTQYF.

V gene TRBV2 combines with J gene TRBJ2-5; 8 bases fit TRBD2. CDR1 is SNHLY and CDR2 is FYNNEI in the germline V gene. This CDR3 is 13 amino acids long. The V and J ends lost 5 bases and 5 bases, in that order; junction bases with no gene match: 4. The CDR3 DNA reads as TGTGCCAGCAGTCCGCGGGAGGATGAGACCCAGTACTTC. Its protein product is CASSPREDETQYF.

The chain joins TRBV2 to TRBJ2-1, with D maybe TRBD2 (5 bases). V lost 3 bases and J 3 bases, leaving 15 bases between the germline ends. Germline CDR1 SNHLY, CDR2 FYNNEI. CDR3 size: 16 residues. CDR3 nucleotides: TGTGCCAGCAGTGATCACGAGGGTGTAGTCTACAATGAGCAGTTCTTC. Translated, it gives CASSDHEGVVYNEQFF.

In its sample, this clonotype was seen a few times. CDR3 sequence (DNA): TGTGCCAGCAGTGACCGCCTAGCGGGGGCTTCTAGCACAGATACGCAGTATTTT. This translates into CASSDRLAGASSTDTQYF. This chain joins TRBV2 and TRBJ2-3, with 10 bases lining up with TRBD2. From germline, CDR1 is SNHLY and CDR2 FYNNEI. The CDR3 sequence is 18 residues long. The J segment lost 0 bases and the V segment lost 3 bases, leaving 9 bases of the junction unmatched.

The CDR3 is CASSLLDRGPYNEQFF. The CDR3 DNA reads as TGTGCCAGCAGCTTGTTGGACAGGGGGCCATACAATGAGCAGTTCTTC. The V gene is TRBV5-4, the J gene TRBJ2-1, with 11 bases identical to TRBD1. CDR3 length: 16 amino acids. J gave up 4 bases and V 1 base, and 4 bases lay outside the gene matches. Per the germline V gene, CDR1 is SGHNT and CDR2 is YYREEE (reference sequence).

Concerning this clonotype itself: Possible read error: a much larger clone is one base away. CDR3 amino acids: CGVAGTSTDTQYF. CDR3 coding DNA: TGCGGCGTCGCCGGTACTAGCACAGATACGCAGTATTTT. This chain uses TRBV29-1 with TRBJ2-3, with D unresolved. Germline values: CDR1 SQVTM, CDR2 ANQGSEA. CDR3 size: 13 residues.

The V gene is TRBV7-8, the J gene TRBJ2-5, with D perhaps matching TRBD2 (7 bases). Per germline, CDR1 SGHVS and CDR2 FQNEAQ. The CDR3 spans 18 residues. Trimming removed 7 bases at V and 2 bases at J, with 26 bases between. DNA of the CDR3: TGTGCCAGCACCTCCCAACTGGCGGGGGCCCTGTGGCAAGAGACCCAGTACTTC. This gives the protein CASTSQLAGALWQETQYF.

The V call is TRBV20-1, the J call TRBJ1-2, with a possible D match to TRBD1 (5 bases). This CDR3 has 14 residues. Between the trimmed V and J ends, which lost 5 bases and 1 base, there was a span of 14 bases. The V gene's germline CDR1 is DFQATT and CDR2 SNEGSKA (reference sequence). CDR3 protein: CSAPEEDSNYGYTF. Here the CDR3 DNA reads TGCAGTGCTCCAGAAGAAGACAGTAACTATGGCTACACCTTC.

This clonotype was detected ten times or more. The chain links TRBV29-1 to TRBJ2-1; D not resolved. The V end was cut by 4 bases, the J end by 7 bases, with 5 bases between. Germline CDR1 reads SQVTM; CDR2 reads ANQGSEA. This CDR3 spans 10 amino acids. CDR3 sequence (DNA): TGCAGCGTTGTGAAGAATGAGCAGTTCTTC. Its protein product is CSVVKNEQFF.

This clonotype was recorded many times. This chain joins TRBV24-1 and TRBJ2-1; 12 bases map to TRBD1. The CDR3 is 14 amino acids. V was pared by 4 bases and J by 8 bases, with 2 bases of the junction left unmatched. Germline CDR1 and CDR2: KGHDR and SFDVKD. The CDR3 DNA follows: TGTGCCACCAGTGACGGGACAGGGGGCGATGAGCAGTTCTTC. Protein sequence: CATSDGTGGDEQFF.

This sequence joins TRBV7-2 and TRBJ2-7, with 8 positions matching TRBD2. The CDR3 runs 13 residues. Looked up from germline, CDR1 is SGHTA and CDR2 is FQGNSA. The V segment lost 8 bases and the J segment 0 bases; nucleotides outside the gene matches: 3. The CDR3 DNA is TGTGCCAGCCGGGGGGGTGCCTCCTACGAGCAGTACTTC. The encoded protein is CASRGGASYEQYF.

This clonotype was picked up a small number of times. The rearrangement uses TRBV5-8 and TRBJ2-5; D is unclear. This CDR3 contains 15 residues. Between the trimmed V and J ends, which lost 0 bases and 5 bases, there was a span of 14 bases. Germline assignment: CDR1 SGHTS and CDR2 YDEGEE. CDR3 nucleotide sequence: TGTGCCAGCAGCTTGGGCTCACCCGCTCGGGAGACCCAGTACTTC. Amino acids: CASSLGSPARETQYF.

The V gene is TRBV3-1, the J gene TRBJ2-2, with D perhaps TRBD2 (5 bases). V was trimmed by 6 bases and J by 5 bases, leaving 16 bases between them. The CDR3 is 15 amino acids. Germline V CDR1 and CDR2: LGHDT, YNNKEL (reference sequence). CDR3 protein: CASSKFEGVTGELFF. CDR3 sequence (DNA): TGTGCCAGCAGTAAATTTGAGGGTGTTACCGGGGAGCTGTTTTTT.

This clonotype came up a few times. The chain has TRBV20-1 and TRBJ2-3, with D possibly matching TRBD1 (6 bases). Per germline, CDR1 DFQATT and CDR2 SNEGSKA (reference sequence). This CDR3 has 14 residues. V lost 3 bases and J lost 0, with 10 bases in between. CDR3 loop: CSARTQGSTDTQYF. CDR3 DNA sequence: TGCAGTGCTAGGACCCAGGGGAGCACAGATACGCAGTATTTT.

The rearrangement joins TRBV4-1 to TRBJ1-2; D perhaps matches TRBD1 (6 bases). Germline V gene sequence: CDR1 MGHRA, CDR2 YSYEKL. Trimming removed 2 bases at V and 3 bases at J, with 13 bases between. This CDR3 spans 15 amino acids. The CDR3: CASSQNMDSHYGYTF. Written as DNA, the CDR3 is TGCGCCAGCAGCCAAAACATGGACAGTCACTATGGCTACACCTTC.

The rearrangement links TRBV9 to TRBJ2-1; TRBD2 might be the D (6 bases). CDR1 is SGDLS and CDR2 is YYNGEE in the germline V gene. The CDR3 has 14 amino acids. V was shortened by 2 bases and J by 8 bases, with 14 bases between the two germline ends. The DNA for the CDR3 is TGTGCCAGCAGCGTTCCGGGACTGAGTGATGAGCAGTTCTTC. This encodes CASSVPGLSDEQFF.

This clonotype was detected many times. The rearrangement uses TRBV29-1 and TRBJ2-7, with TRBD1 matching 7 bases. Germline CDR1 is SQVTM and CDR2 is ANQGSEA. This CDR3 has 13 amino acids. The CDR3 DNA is TGCAGACCCCGACAGGGCACATCCTACGAGCAGTACTTC. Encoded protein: CRPRQGTSYEQYF.